The 15 T cell receptor beta chains given below trace back to one sample, sequenced in a study of metastatic and nonmetastatic thyroid tumors. Every patient was untreated before thyroid surgery. With MiXCR, TCRdb reprocessed the PCR reads. Of about 34,000 clones in the sample, 35% to 45% are singletons; the top ten hold 22%. The source material was tumor tissue. These receptors all stem from a female donor with papillary thyroid cancer or a benign thyroid nodule (not recorded which). Some clones in this sample may be carry-over from other donors' samples.

The rearrangement uses TRBV6-1 and TRBJ2-2; D might be TRBD2 (6 bases). Trimming took 5 bases from V and 0 from J, leaving 10 bases between them. CDR1 is MNHNS, CDR2 SASEGT, per germline. The CDR3 contains 15 residues. The CDR3 reads CASSPTSANTGELFF. In nucleotides, the CDR3 is TGTGCCAGCAGTCCGACTAGTGCGAACACCGGGGAGCTGTTTTTT.

This chain connects TRBV11-2 to TRBJ2-3; unclear D gene. Trimming removed 0 bases at V and 4 bases at J, with 5 bases between. The CDR3 spans 13 residues. Germline values: CDR1 SGHAT, CDR2 FQNNGV. The chain's CDR3 is CASSLEGADTQYF. The CDR3 DNA reads as TGTGCCAGCAGCTTAGAGGGTGCAGATACGCAGTATTTT.

The rearrangement links TRBV5-1 to TRBJ2-2; 7 bases line up with TRBD2. The CDR3 runs 14 residues. With V trimmed by 5 bases and J by 5 bases, 6 bases remained unmatched. Per the germline V gene, CDR1 is SGHRS and CDR2 is YFSETQ. CDR3 DNA sequence: TGCGCCAGCAGGCCAACTAGCGATACCGGGGAGCTGTTTTTT. Translated, it gives CASRPTSDTGELFF.

The chain uses TRBV11-2 and TRBJ2-7; D not resolved. The CDR3 has 15 amino acids. The germline CDR1 and CDR2 sequences are SGHAT and FQNNGV. V shed 5 bases and J shed 4 bases, with 18 bases lying between them. The CDR3 DNA follows: TGTGCCAGCAGCCAGTCAGTGTCAGGAGAATACGAGCAGTACTTC. Its protein is CASSQSVSGEYEQYF.

A note on this clone: Sequence at one end of the junction differs from germline and may be a read error. This chain uses TRBV5-1 with TRBJ2-2; weak D call: TRBD1 (8 bases). The CDR3 totals 15 residues. Per germline, CDR1 SGHRS and CDR2 YFSETQ. The CDR3 nucleotides are TGCGCCAGCAGCTTGGACAGGGGGGGCACCGGTGAGCTGTTTTTT. Residues: CASSLDRGGTGELFF.

The rearrangement links TRBV6-2 or TRBV6-3 to TRBJ2-1, with D tentatively TRBD1 or TRBD2 (5 bases each). The V end was cut by 7 bases, the J end by 6 bases, with 31 bases between. CDR1 and CDR2 from the germline V gene are MNHEY and SVGEGT. The CDR3 consists of 19 residues. In DNA form, the CDR3 reads TGTGCCAGCAAAATAACGACTGTTGATGGGACCGGGCTCCGCAATGAGCAGTTCTTC. Its protein product is CASKITTVDGTGLRNEQFF.

The chain has TRBV10-3 and TRBJ2-7, with a tentative D call TRBD2 (6 bases). Looked up from germline, CDR1 is ENHRY and CDR2 is SYGVKD. V lost 0 bases, J lost 4 bases, and 19 bases lay in between. This CDR3 contains 17 residues. The CDR3 region has the DNA TGTGCCATCAGTGAGTCCGGGGCGGGGACTTCGAGGTACGAGCAGTACTTC. This codes for CAISESGAGTSRYEQYF.

This sequence joins TRBV7-9 and TRBJ2-7; 8 bases align to TRBD2. Trimming removed 2 bases from V and 4 bases from J; junction bases left unmatched: 7. This CDR3 comprises 15 residues. CDR1 is SEHNR, CDR2 FQNEAQ, per germline (reference sequence). CDR3 nucleotide sequence: TGTGCCAGCAGCTTACTTGCGGGGGGACCTTACGAGCAGTACTTC. This codes for CASSLLAGGPYEQYF.

By sample share, this clone is medium-sized (0.01 to 0.1%). This chain joins TRBV12-5 and TRBJ2-2, with D perhaps matching TRBD1 (6 bases). The V and J ends lost 9 bases and 2 bases respectively, with 13 bases between them. CDR3 length: 14 residues. The germline gives CDR1 LGHNT, CDR2 FRNRAP. Written as DNA, the CDR3 is TGTGCTAGCACAACAGGGAGTAACACCGGGGAGCTGTTTTTT. Residues: CASTTGSNTGELFF.

This clone was observed a handful of times. The rearrangement links TRBV29-1 to TRBJ2-2; TRBD1 matches at 7 bases. CDR1 is SQVTM and CDR2 is ANQGSEA in the germline V gene. The junction had 2 bases not matched to a gene; V was cut back by 4 bases and J by 0 bases. This CDR3 contains 14 residues. This CDR3 reads CSVGDSPNTGELFF. CDR3 nucleotides: TGCAGCGTTGGGGACAGTCCGAACACCGGGGAGCTGTTTTTT.

V is TRBV14 and J is TRBJ1-5, with D uncertain. The CDR3 is 13 amino acids. Trimming took off 5 bases at V and 4 bases at J, with 9 bases between the two ends. CDR1 SGHDN and CDR2 FVKESK come from the germline V gene. CDR3 sequence: CASSKGRNQPQHF. DNA for the CDR3: TGTGCCAGCAGCAAAGGTCGGAATCAGCCCCAGCATTTT.

The gene calls are TRBV6-1 and TRBJ1-2; D is perhaps TRBD1 (5 bases). Germline V gene lookup returns CDR1 MNHNS and CDR2 SASEGT. The CDR3 runs 12 residues. V was trimmed by 7 bases and J by 13 bases, leaving 19 bases between them. The CDR3 loop is CASMGRRLCFTF. CDR3 DNA: TGTGCCAGCATGGGACGCCGATTATGCTTCACCTTC.

This clone was counted at least ten times. The V and J genes are TRBV19 and TRBJ1-2; D uncertain. This CDR3 contains 14 residues. Germline CDR1 reads LNHDA; CDR2 reads SQIVND (reference sequence). The ends were cut back, 2 bases at V and 4 bases at J, with 11 bases in the middle. Here the CDR3 DNA reads TGTGCCAGTAGTATAAGTGTGGGCCGCTATGGCTACACCTTC. Amino acids: CASSISVGRYGYTF.

A few counts support this clone. The V call is TRBV6-1, the J call TRBJ2-1; the match to TRBD2 covers 11 bases. J lost 8 bases, V lost 6 bases, and 6 bases had no gene match. Germline V gives CDR1 MNHNS, CDR2 SASEGT. The CDR3 is 14 amino acids. The DNA of the CDR3 is TGTGCCAGCAGGCCCACTAGCGGGAGCTATGAGCAGTTCTTC. Translating gives CASRPTSGSYEQFF.

The genes are TRBV12-3 or TRBV12-4 and TRBJ2-3; D call uncertain. V was clipped by 6 bases and J by 10 bases, with 14 bases between them. CDR3 length: 12 residues. The CDR3 is CASSPRTGPQYF. In DNA form, the CDR3 reads TGTGCCAGCAGCCCCCGGACGGGTCCGCAGTATTTT.